Below, 15 T cell receptor beta chains from the same sample are listed, as sequenced in a study of identical twins. Via MiXCR, TCRdb re-called the 5' RACE reads, giving one row per CDR3 protein. The sample carries approximately 600,000 distinct CDR3 sequences, 7.1% recorded once. This same sample was also part of a study on yellow fever vaccine responses in identical twins.

The material sequenced was PBMCs. These TCRs come from a woman under 30 in good health.

This clonotype was counted only a few times. V and J are TRBV20-1 and TRBJ2-3; D unclear. Germline V gene sequence: CDR1 DFQATT, CDR2 SNEGSKA (reference sequence). This CDR3 has 13 residues. Between the trimmed V and J ends, which lost 1 base and 1 base, there was a span of 6 bases. This CDR3 is CSARADGTDTQYF. CDR3 in DNA: TGCAGTGCTAGAGCAGACGGCACAGATACGCAGTATTTT.

This clonotype showed up just a few times. The rearrangement joins TRBV27 to TRBJ2-2; 11 bases match TRBD2. The CDR3 spans 16 residues. Losses at the gene ends were 3 bases for V and 1 base for J; bases not matched to a gene: 1. Germline V gene lookup returns CDR1 MNHEY and CDR2 SMNVEV (reference sequence). The CDR3 DNA reads TGTGCCAGCAGTTTCCTAGCGGGAGGGAACACCGGGGAGCTGTTTTTT. It is translated as CASSFLAGGNTGELFF.

This clonotype was seen many times. The genes are TRBV12-3 or TRBV12-4 and TRBJ2-7, with 11 bases lining up with TRBD2. Unmatched junction bases numbered 5, after V lost 3 bases and J lost 4 bases. This CDR3 has 15 residues. In DNA form, the CDR3 reads TGTGCCAGCAGTTTCGGGACTAGCGGAATTTACGAGCAGTACTTC. Its translation: CASSFGTSGIYEQYF.

The gene calls are TRBV4-2 and TRBJ2-1; a possible D gene is TRBD2 (7 bases). The CDR3 is made up of 16 amino acids. Trimming left V 0 bases short and J 8 bases short, with 17 bases between. Germline CDR1 reads LGHNA; CDR2 reads YNFKEQ. The CDR3 nucleotides are TGTGCCAGCAGCCAAGATTGGGGGGGGGCTAGTGATGAGCAGTTCTTC. It yields the protein CASSQDWGGASDEQFF.

The J gene is TRBJ2-2, the V gene TRBV2, with TRBD1 as a possible D gene (6 bases). The CDR3 has 14 amino acids. Per germline, CDR1 SNHLY and CDR2 FYNNEI. V was pared by 9 bases and J by 0 bases, with 11 bases between. CDR3 nucleotide sequence: TGTGCCAGTGAACAGGGATCGAACACCGGGGAGCTGTTTTTT. Its translation: CASEQGSNTGELFF.

This chain connects TRBV3-1 to TRBJ1-5, with D perhaps matching TRBD1 (5 bases). The CDR3 runs 16 residues. V dropped 1 base and J dropped 0 bases, with 10 bases sitting between them. Germline values: CDR1 LGHDT, CDR2 YNNKEL (reference sequence). The CDR3, as DNA: TGTGCCAGCAGCCAAGGGTCAGGGCGTAGCAATCAGCCCCAGCATTTT. Protein: CASSQGSGRSNQPQHF.

There are many counts of this clonotype. The rearrangement uses TRBV5-1 and TRBJ2-2; possibly TRBD2 for D (6 bases). Trimming removed 3 bases from V and 0 bases from J, with 12 bases in between. Germline CDR1 reads SGHRS; CDR2 reads YFSETQ. This CDR3 has 16 residues. CDR3 amino acids: CASSSWGGANTGELFF. Written as DNA, the CDR3 is TGCGCCAGCAGCTCTTGGGGCGGGGCGAACACCGGGGAGCTGTTTTTT.

This clonotype has more than one count but fewer than ten. V is TRBV28 and J is TRBJ2-3; D might be TRBD2 (6 bases). The germline gives CDR1 MDHEN, CDR2 SYDVKM. The length of the CDR3 is 16 residues. Between the trimmed V and J ends, which lost 7 bases and 5 bases, there was a span of 22 bases. The chain's CDR3 is CASTDVVAETGDTQYF. CDR3 bases: TGTGCCAGCACCGACGTGGTAGCGGAAACGGGAGATACGCAGTATTTT. Full variable domain (rest looked up from reference TRBV28 and TRBJ2-3): DVKVTQSSRYLVKRTGEKVFLECVQDMDHENMFWYRQDPGLGLRLIYFSYDVKMKEKGDIPEGYSVSREKKERFSLILESASTNQTSMYLCASTDVVAETGDTQYFGPGTRLTVL.

The chain employs TRBV18 and TRBJ2-2, with a weak D call TRBD1 (5 bases). Germline values: CDR1 KGHSH, CDR2 LQKENI. The V and J ends lost 4 bases and 0 bases respectively, with 9 bases between them. The CDR3 runs to 15 residues. CDR3 sequence: CASSLRRANTGELFF. CDR3 nucleotides: TGTGCCAGCTCACTACGCAGGGCGAACACCGGGGAGCTGTTTTTT.

V usage is TRBV4-1 and J usage is TRBJ2-4; 7 positions match TRBD1. V trimming: 1 base; J trimming: 1 base; junction bases outside the gene matches: 7. The germline CDR1 and CDR2 sequences are MGHRA and YSYEKL. This CDR3 spans 17 amino acids. This CDR3 reads CASSQGRQGPAKNIQYF. In nucleotides, the CDR3 is TGCGCCAGCAGCCAAGGCCGACAGGGTCCTGCCAAAAACATTCAGTACTTC.

The gene calls are TRBV12-3 or TRBV12-4 and TRBJ2-1, with 12 bases aligning to TRBD2. J gave up 10 bases and V 4 bases, and 14 bases lay outside the gene matches. The CDR3 contains 17 residues. CDR3 coding DNA: TGTGCCAGCAGTTCCGATCGGACTAGCGGGATTAGGAACGAGCAGTTCTTC. Protein product: CASSSDRTSGIRNEQFF.

A few counts support this clonotype. The V and J genes are TRBV20-1 and TRBJ2-5; a possible D gene is TRBD2 (6 bases). The germline V gene encodes CDR1 DFQATT and CDR2 SNEGSKA (reference sequence). Trimming took 3 bases from V and 2 from J, leaving 16 bases between them. CDR3 length: 15 residues. Here the CDR3 DNA reads TGCAGTGCTAGGATCGGTAGCGGAGAACAAGAGACCCAGTACTTC. Amino acid sequence: CSARIGSGEQETQYF.

This clonotype was detected only a few times. This chain links TRBV7-2 with TRBJ1-6; no definite D call. Trimming removed 2 bases at V and 14 bases at J, with 16 bases between. From germline, CDR1 is SGHTA and CDR2 FQGNSA. The CDR3 extends over 14 amino acids. As DNA, the CDR3 is TGTGCCAGCAGCTTAACTCACAGCCTTGATACCCTCCACTTT. It yields the protein CASSLTHSLDTLHF.

This clonotype was seen many times. The chain joins TRBV7-9 to TRBJ1-6; D is ambiguous. Germline CDR1 reads SEHNR; CDR2 reads FQNEAQ (reference sequence). This CDR3 is built from 13 residues. V lost 5 bases and J 2 bases, leaving 4 bases between the germline ends. CDR3 coding DNA: TGTGCCAGCAGCCCAGCCTATAATTCACCCCTCCACTTT. Protein: CASSPAYNSPLHF.

This chain connects TRBV5-5 to TRBJ2-7; maybe TRBD1 (5 bases). Looked up from germline, CDR1 is SGHKS and CDR2 is YYEKEE (reference sequence). CDR3 length: 16 residues. V dropped 0 bases and J dropped 6 bases, with 19 bases sitting between them. Here the CDR3 reads CASSLAPAGHPVEQYF. For the CDR3, the DNA is TGTGCCAGCAGCTTGGCCCCGGCAGGACACCCGGTCGAGCAGTACTTC.